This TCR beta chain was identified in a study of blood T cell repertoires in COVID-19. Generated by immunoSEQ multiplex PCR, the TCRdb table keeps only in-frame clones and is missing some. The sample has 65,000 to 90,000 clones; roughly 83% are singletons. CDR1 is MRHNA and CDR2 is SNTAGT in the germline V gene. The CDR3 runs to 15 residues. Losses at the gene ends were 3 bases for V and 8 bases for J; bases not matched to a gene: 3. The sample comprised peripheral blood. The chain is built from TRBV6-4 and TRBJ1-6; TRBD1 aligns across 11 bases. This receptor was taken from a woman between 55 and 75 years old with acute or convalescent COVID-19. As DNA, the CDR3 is TGTGCCAGCAGTGAAACGGGACAGGGGGATTCACCCCTCCACTTT. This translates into CASSETGQGDSPLHF.